Below, one T cell receptor (beta chain) is given with its context. Antigen: not known. V shed 5 bases, J shed 3 bases, and the junction held 7 bases outside the gene matches. The V gene's germline CDR1 is MRHNA and CDR2 SNTAGT. The CDR3 covers 16 residues. The sample belongs to a study of T cell responses to AZD1222 COVID-19 vaccine. Study at large: Pooling covered second doses at about 4 or about 12 weeks.

Assay: immunoSEQ multiplex PCR; the TCRdb copy retains only in-frame clones and omits some. The table lists 100,000 to 150,000 clones, about 90% of them singletons. Findings of the study overall: Clonal diversity may have been underestimated in mostly white British donors.

Specimen: peripheral blood, collected on day 0 of AZD1222 vaccination. The receptor was derived from an adult in good health. The rearrangement joins TRBV6-4 to TRBJ2-1; the match to TRBD2 covers 10 bases. CDR3 nucleotides: TGTGCCAGCAGTACCGCCGGGACTAGCGACTACAATGAGCAGTTCTTC. Amino acids: CASSTAGTSDYNEQFF.